The next 27 T cell receptor beta chains were all read from a single sample in a study of T-cell reconstitution after alpha-beta-depleted transplantation in children. Unique molecular identifiers were incorporated during preparation of the TCRbeta library. TCRdb re-called the PCR reads with MiXCR, one entry per CDR3 protein. The profile shows 130,000 to 150,000 distinct CDR3 sequences, 8.5% to 10% of them singletons. This specimen was PBMCs, mostly from graft donor cells, taken 180 days after TCRalphabeta/CD19-depleted stem cell transplant. These receptors were collected from a female patient aged 2 to 10 who had a stem cell transplant for congenital amegakaryocytic thrombocytopenia, so the T cells may come from the graft donor.

The rearrangement uses TRBV20-1 and TRBJ1-1; D possibly corresponds to TRBD1 (6 bases). The V end lost 7 bases, the J end lost 1 base, and 16 bases lay between the germline ends. Germline CDR1 reads DFQATT; CDR2 reads SNEGSKA (reference sequence). The CDR3 length is 14 residues. CDR3 DNA: TGCAGTGGTCGCCCGACAGGAGCGAACACTGAAGCTTTCTTT. Translation gives CSGRPTGANTEAFF.

The CDR3 sequence: CASSPGALQFEQYF. The DNA for the CDR3 is TGTGCCAGTAGCCCCGGGGCACTGCAGTTCGAGCAGTACTTC. The chain employs TRBV19 and TRBJ2-7; D tentatively reads TRBD1 or TRBD2 (5 bases each). This CDR3 spans 14 amino acids. Germline CDR1 is LNHDA and CDR2 is SQIVND (reference sequence). Trimming took 6 bases from V and 6 from J, leaving 18 bases between them.

The sample holds many counts of this clonotype. The CDR3 coding sequence is TGTGCCAGCAGCTTTGGGTTATCAGAGACCCAGTACTTC. Translating gives CASSFGLSETQYF. The chain is built from TRBV7-7 and TRBJ2-5; D not resolved. The V gene lost 3 bases and the J gene lost 4 bases, with 9 bases spanning the gap. CDR1 and CDR2 (germline): SSHAT, FNYEAQ (reference sequence). The CDR3 is 13 residues long.

This clonotype has at least ten counts. The chain employs TRBV7-2 and TRBJ2-7; no definite D call. Per germline, CDR1 SGHTA and CDR2 FQGNSA. This CDR3 region has 13 residues. The V and J ends lost 3 bases and 5 bases respectively, with 11 bases between them. The CDR3 loop reads CASSFYDPHEQYF. The CDR3 DNA follows: TGTGCCAGCAGCTTCTACGACCCGCACGAGCAGTACTTC. The full variable domain, with the rest looked up from reference TRBV7-2 and TRBJ2-7, is GAGVSQSPSNKVTEKGKDVELRCDPISGHTALYWYRQSLGQGLEFLIYFQGNSAPDKSGLPSDRFSAERTGGSVSTLTIQRTQQEDSAVYLCASSFYDPHEQYFGPGTRLTVT.

This clonotype has ten or more counts. The J gene is TRBJ2-3, the V gene TRBV20-1, with 9 bases lining up with TRBD1. Germline CDR1 DFQATT, CDR2 SNEGSKA (reference sequence). The V segment lost 0 bases and the J segment 6 bases; nucleotides outside the gene matches: 7. The CDR3 length is 15 residues. The DNA for the CDR3 is TGCAGTGCTAGAGATCCGGGACAGGGTGTGGATACGCAGTATTTT. It encodes CSARDPGQGVDTQYF.

This clonotype showed up many times. V usage is TRBV3-1 and J usage is TRBJ2-5; 13 nucleotides match TRBD2. Germline loops: CDR1 LGHDT, CDR2 YNNKEL (reference sequence). V lost 0 bases, J lost 6 bases, and 13 bases stayed unmatched. This CDR3 contains 19 residues. CDR3 bases: TGTGCCAGCAGCCAAGATCGCCTAACTAGCGGGAGGGCTTTTAAGACCCAGTACTTC. This sequence encodes CASSQDRLTSGRAFKTQYF.

This clonotype was detected many times. V and J are TRBV5-1 and TRBJ2-3; 7 bases line up with TRBD2. V lost 4 bases to trimming and J lost 5 bases; unmatched junction nucleotides: 7. The CDR3 consists of 14 residues. Per germline, CDR1 SGHRS and CDR2 YFSETQ. CDR3 nucleotide sequence: TGCGCCAGCAGCCGGGGACTACCCGAAGATACGCAGTATTTT. This sequence encodes CASSRGLPEDTQYF.

Comments on this clonotype: Being one base from a much bigger clone, this may be a read error. The CDR3 nucleotides read TGTGCCAGCAGCATAGGACAGGGCTATGCCTACACCTTC. As protein: CASSIGQGYAYTF. The genes are TRBV12-3 or TRBV12-4 and TRBJ1-2, with 8 positions matching TRBD1. The CDR3 runs to 13 residues.

The chain combines TRBV4-3 with TRBJ1-2, with 8 bases lining up with TRBD1. Germline CDR1 and CDR2: LGHNA and YSLEER. The CDR3 contains 14 residues. V lost 3 bases, J lost 4 bases, and 4 bases stayed unmatched. The CDR3 is CASSQRQGPYGYTF. DNA for the CDR3: TGCGCCAGCAGCCAGCGACAGGGGCCCTATGGCTACACCTTC.

This clonotype was seen a few times. The chain recombines TRBV5-1 with TRBJ2-7; possibly TRBD1 for D (5 bases). Per germline, CDR1 SGHRS and CDR2 YFSETQ. The CDR3 length is 14 residues. V lost 0 bases, J lost 2 bases, and 9 bases lay in between. Here the CDR3 reads CASSLDPGTYEQYF. CDR3 nucleotide sequence: TGCGCCAGCAGCTTGGATCCAGGGACCTACGAGCAGTACTTC. Based on the CDR3 plus reference TRBV5-1 and TRBJ2-7, the full variable domain is KAGVTQTPRYLIKTRGQQVTLSCSPISGHRSVSWYQQTPGQGLQFLFEYFSETQRNKGNFPGRFSGRQFSNSRSEMNVSTLELGDSALYLCASSLDPGTYEQYFGPGTRLTVT.

The table lists this clonotype with many counts. This sequence joins TRBV18 and TRBJ2-2; unclear D gene. Germline V CDR1 and CDR2: KGHSH, LQKENI. This CDR3 comprises 16 residues. Trimming left V 3 bases short and J 0 bases short, with 11 bases between. Here the CDR3 DNA reads TGTGCCAGCTCACCTGTGAGCGCCACGAACACCGGGGAGCTGTTTTTT. It is translated as CASSPVSATNTGELFF. The variable domain in full, completed from reference TRBV18 and TRBJ2-2, reads NAGVMQNPRHLVRRRGQEARLRCSPMKGHSHVYWYRQLPEEGLKFMVYLQKENIIDESGMPKERFSAEFPKEGPSILRIQQVVRGDSAAYFCASSPVSATNTGELFFGEGSRLTVL.

This clonotype occurred many times. An end of the junction does not agree with germline; a read error may underlie this. The J gene is TRBJ2-5, the V gene TRBV20-1; no clear D. Germline CDR1 is DFQATT and CDR2 is SNEGSKA (reference sequence). The CDR3 runs to 10 residues. Here the CDR3 reads CSAHEWMPPF. The CDR3 DNA is TGCAGTGCTCACGAATGGATGCCCCCCTTC.

V gene TRBV6-1 combines with J gene TRBJ2-1; 7 bases agree with TRBD2. Germline loops: CDR1 MNHNS, CDR2 SASEGT. V lost 3 bases, J lost 8 bases, and 7 bases stayed unmatched. The CDR3 covers 14 residues. CDR3 in DNA: TGTGCCAGCAGTGACGGTGGGGGGGGGGATGAGCAGTTCTTC. Its translation is CASSDGGGGDEQFF.

There are many counts of this clonotype. The chain joins TRBV12-3 or TRBV12-4 to TRBJ2-7; a possible D gene is TRBD1 (5 bases). This CDR3 comprises 13 residues. The ends were cut back, 6 bases at V and 2 bases at J, with 11 bases in the middle. The CDR3 sequence: CASSRSRAYEQYF. CDR3 DNA sequence: TGTGCCAGCAGCAGGAGCAGGGCCTACGAGCAGTACTTC.

This clonotype was found a few times. The chain joins TRBV5-6 to TRBJ1-6; TRBD1 is a possible D gene (6 bases). Germline V gene data show CDR1 as SGHDT and CDR2 as YYEEEE. V was trimmed by 0 bases and J by 9 bases, leaving 10 bases between them. The length of the CDR3 is 14 residues. This CDR3 is CASSLVQGGSPLHF. Written as DNA, the CDR3 is TGTGCCAGCAGCTTGGTACAGGGTGGTTCACCCCTCCACTTT. Looking up the rest from reference TRBV5-6 and TRBJ1-6 gives the full variable domain: DAGVTQSPTHLIKTRGQQVTLRCSPKSGHDTVSWYQQALGQGPQFIFQYYEEEERQRGNFPDRFSGHQFPNYSSELNVNALLLGDSALYLCASSLVQGGSPLHFGNGTRLTVT.

There are a few counts of this clonotype. The V and J genes are TRBV20-1 and TRBJ1-1; D gene uncertain. The V end was cut by 1 base, the J end by 5 bases, with 11 bases between. CDR1 is DFQATT, CDR2 SNEGSKA, per germline (reference sequence). The CDR3 is 13 residues long. CDR3 loop: CSARAPGDTEAFF. In DNA form, the CDR3 reads TGCAGTGCTAGAGCTCCAGGAGATACTGAAGCTTTCTTT.

This clonotype has just a few counts. The CDR3 carries no conserved terminal phenylalanine or tryptophan, so it likely arises from a read error. The limits of the CDR3 on the DNA are not certain, so only TCRdb's listed CDR3 is given. The CDR3: CAWSTPPGGI. The rearrangement uses TRBV30 and TRBJ1-1. Germline V gene data show CDR1 as GTSNPN and CDR2 as SVGIG (reference sequence). The CDR3 is 10 amino acids long, termini counted.

This clonotype was observed at least ten times. The genes are TRBV5-6 and TRBJ2-2; TRBD1 agrees at 8 bases. V gave up 3 bases and J gave up 3 bases; unmatched junction bases: 1. The CDR3 length is 14 residues. The germline CDR1 and CDR2 sequences are SGHDT and YYEEEE. For the CDR3, the DNA is TGTGCCAGCAGCTGGGACAGGTACACCGGGGAGCTGTTTTTT. It specifies CASSWDRYTGELFF.

J is TRBJ1-1 and V is TRBV11-2, with a possible D match to TRBD1 (6 bases). Germline V lookup: CDR1 SGHAT, CDR2 FQNNGV. The CDR3 loop spans 15 amino acids. Trimming stripped 2 bases from V and 3 bases from J, with 13 bases between. CDR3 loop: CASSLQAGADTEAFF. CDR3 sequence (DNA): TGTGCCAGCAGCTTACAGGCGGGGGCGGACACTGAAGCTTTCTTT.

This clonotype was seen ten or more times. The chain uses TRBV12-3 or TRBV12-4 and TRBJ2-5; a possible D gene is TRBD2 (5 bases). This CDR3 has 14 residues. Trimming took off 3 bases at V and 3 bases at J, with 11 bases between the two ends. CDR3 protein: CASSLAGVEETQYF. The DNA of the CDR3 is TGTGCCAGCAGTTTGGCCGGGGTAGAAGAGACCCAGTACTTC.

A note on this clonotype: A much larger clone differs by one base, so this may be a read error. This chain uses TRBV6-1 with TRBJ1-4; D is unresolved. Germline CDR1 is MNHNS and CDR2 is SASEGT. This CDR3 is 13 amino acids long. V lost 4 bases and J 4 bases, leaving 7 bases between the germline ends. The CDR3 spells CASSGVDNEKLFF. CDR3 nucleotides: TGTGCCAGCAGTGGAGTAGATAATGAAAAACTGTTTTTT.

This sequence joins TRBV20-1 and TRBJ2-3; TRBD2 matches 11 bases. The CDR3 is made up of 18 amino acids. With V trimmed by 2 bases and J by 5 bases, 15 bases remained unmatched. Germline V gene lookup returns CDR1 DFQATT and CDR2 SNEGSKA (reference sequence). CDR3 in DNA: TGCAGTGCTAGAATCCCGCGATTTAGCGGGAGGGGAGTAGATACGCAGTATTTT. It yields the protein CSARIPRFSGRGVDTQYF.

This clonotype came up many times. The CDR3 protein is CASSLGTWDEKLFF. The CDR3 nucleotides read TGTGCCAGCAGCTTAGGGACATGGGATGAAAAACTGTTTTTT. The chain carries TRBV7-2 and TRBJ1-4, with D tentatively TRBD1 (5 bases). The CDR3 has 14 amino acids. The germline gives CDR1 SGHTA, CDR2 FQGNSA. V was trimmed by 1 base and J by 6 bases, leaving 9 bases between them.

Notes on this clonotype: This may be a read error, as it is one base from a much larger clone. The chain couples TRBV25-1 to TRBJ1-2; weak D call: TRBD1 (5 bases). CDR3 length: 13 amino acids. In germline, CDR1 is MGHDK, CDR2 SYGVNS. The CDR3 loop is CASNEFSGWGYTF. As DNA, the CDR3 is TGTGCCAGCAATGAATTCTCAGGGTGGGGCTACACCTTC.

There are many counts of this clonotype. The rearrangement uses TRBV2 and TRBJ1-2; D not resolved. The CDR3 covers 13 residues. The V end was cut by 0 bases, the J end by 6 bases, with 8 bases between. Germline CDR1 SNHLY, CDR2 FYNNEI. The CDR3 DNA follows: TGTGCCAGCAGTGAAGCTGGAACGGATGGCTACACCTTC. This gives the protein CASSEAGTDGYTF.

This clonotype has a handful of counts. This chain links TRBV20-1 with TRBJ2-7, with a tentative D call TRBD1 (6 bases). The CDR3 loop spans 16 amino acids. V was shortened by 1 base and J by 3 bases, with 19 bases between the two germline ends. Germline V lookup: CDR1 DFQATT, CDR2 SNEGSKA (reference sequence). As DNA, the CDR3 is TGCAGTGCTAGAGCCCAAGTGGGGGACACCTACTACGAGCAGTACTTC. Protein: CSARAQVGDTYYEQYF.

There are many counts of this clonotype. The chain uses TRBV12-3 or TRBV12-4 and TRBJ2-3, with TRBD2 as a possible D gene (7 bases). The CDR3 spans 17 residues. V was trimmed by 5 bases and J by 2 bases, leaving 20 bases between them. Written as DNA, the CDR3 is TGTGCCAGCAGTGCCCTGTTGGGCGGGGGCTACACAGATACGCAGTATTTT. This translates into CASSALLGGGYTDTQYF.